The 9 T cell receptor beta chains below were found in one sample sequenced in a study of vaccination and CD4 T cells after COVID-19. These receptors' antigens are unknown. Oncomine TCR Beta short-read sequencing was applied to DNA from cultured CD4+ T cells. MiXCR was run by TCRdb on the PCR reads, yielding one entry per CDR3 protein. The sample consists of tens of thousands of distinct CDR3 sequences, about 64% of them appearing once. Treatment meaning: roughly ten-day PBMC culture with coronavirus spike peptide pools or control peptides (ViraFEST assay). Here the sequenced sample was CD4+ T cells from blood, cultured in vitro, taken after SARS-CoV-2 vaccination. The receptors derive from a human donor who received a COVID-19 vaccine.

The V gene is TRBV20-1, the J gene TRBJ1-5, with D maybe TRBD1 (5 bases). CDR1 DFQATT and CDR2 SNEGSKA come from the germline V gene (reference sequence). The CDR3 contains 14 residues. V lost 3 bases, J lost 9 bases, and 18 bases lay in between. The CDR3 protein is CSASRGRTGGPQHF. The CDR3 nucleotides read TGCAGTGCTAGCCGTGGACGGACCGGGGGGCCCCAGCATTTT.

This clonotype was seen a handful of times. The chain joins TRBV7-8 to TRBJ1-1; 8 positions match TRBD1. The CDR3 is 14 residues long. Trimming took 0 bases from V and 7 from J; bases not matched to a gene: 4. The germline V gene has CDR1 SGHVS and CDR2 FQNEAQ. This chain's CDR3 is CASSLARGRGEAFF. The CDR3 DNA follows: TGTGCCAGCAGCTTAGCCAGGGGGCGAGGTGAAGCTTTCTTT.

The chain joins TRBV4-2 to TRBJ2-3, with D possibly TRBD2 on 5 matching bases. Trimming left V 1 base short and J 4 bases short, with 15 bases between. Germline CDR1 LGHNA, CDR2 YNFKEQ. The CDR3 consists of 16 residues. The CDR3 is CASSQGGVVKADTQYF. The DNA for the CDR3 is TGTGCCAGCAGCCAAGGGGGAGTTGTGAAAGCAGATACGCAGTATTTT.

This clonotype was counted once. The V and J genes are TRBV30 and TRBJ1-1, with unresolved D. Trimming pared 4 bases from V and 1 base from J, leaving 10 bases between. The length of the CDR3 is 13 residues. Germline-derived CDR1 and CDR2 are GTSNPN and SVGIG (reference sequence). This CDR3 is CAWTLQRNTEAFF. Written as DNA, the CDR3 is TGTGCCTGGACCCTTCAAAGGAACACTGAAGCTTTCTTT.

The chain joins TRBV7-2 to TRBJ2-7; TRBD2 matches 11 bases. The CDR3 length is 15 residues. Germline V lookup: CDR1 SGHTA, CDR2 FQGNSA. Losses at the gene ends were 3 bases for V and 0 bases for J; bases not matched to a gene: 1. The CDR3 coding sequence is TGTGCCAGCAGCTTTCTAGCGGGGGGCTCCTACGAGCAGTACTTC. As protein: CASSFLAGGSYEQYF.

This clonotype came up a few times. The rearrangement uses TRBV12-3 or TRBV12-4 and TRBJ1-2, with no clear D. The CDR3 loop spans 12 amino acids. Between the trimmed V and J ends, which lost 4 bases and 6 bases, there was a span of 9 bases. The CDR3 loop reads CASSSQRDGYTF. CDR3 DNA sequence: TGTGCCAGCAGTTCCCAGCGGGATGGCTACACCTTC.

This chain uses TRBV24-1 with TRBJ2-3, with 9 bases lining up with TRBD2. This CDR3 is 15 amino acids long. V was clipped by 5 bases and J by 8 bases; unmatched bases: 10. CDR1 is KGHDR and CDR2 is SFDVKD in the germline V gene. In DNA, the CDR3 is TGTGCCACCAGTGCAGATAGCGGGGGTTCGGGTACGCAGTATTTT. This codes for CATSADSGGSGTQYF.

This clonotype was detected a few times. The chain links TRBV29-1 to TRBJ1-2; 8 bases match TRBD1. The germline V gene encodes CDR1 SQVTM and CDR2 ANQGSEA. The V gene end was trimmed by 3 bases and the J gene end by 2 bases; junction bases not matched to a gene: 8. The CDR3 is made up of 15 amino acids. DNA of the CDR3: TGCAGCGTTGAGGCGACAGGGGAAATGAACTATGGCTACACCTTC. Translation: CSVEATGEMNYGYTF.

The chain links TRBV21-1 to TRBJ1-5; the table names TRBD1, a call not compared with the DNA. TRBV21-1 is termed a pseudogene. There are 19 residues in the CDR3. The CDR3 nucleotides read TGTGCCAGCACCAAAGAACCCGGGTTCGGACCTCACGGCAATCAGCCCCAGCATTTT. This codes for CASTKEPGFGPHGNQPQHF.